The sequence of this T cell receptor beta chain was determined in a study of T cell responses to AZD1222 COVID-19 vaccine. Broader study findings: Spike-specific TCR repertoires showed rising breadth and depth after two AZD1222 doses. Clonal diversity may have been underestimated, and the donors were mostly white British, with more females than males. The repertoires were collected only after the peak T cell response.

The repertoire was sequenced with immunoSEQ multiplex PCR; TCRdb's copy has only in-frame clones and lacks some. The sample gives under 200,000 clones, 80% to 95% of which show up once; over 1.5% is in the top ten. In the case of this clone: Its target is not known.

CDR1 and CDR2 from the germline V gene are SQVTM and ANQGSEA. Trimming took 7 bases from V and 6 from J, leaving 15 bases between them. The CDR3 consists of 12 residues. The V gene is TRBV29-1, the J gene TRBJ1-1; tentative D call: TRBD1 (6 bases). The receptor was isolated from an adult in good health. The source was peripheral blood, collected on day 0 of AZD1222 vaccination. Here the CDR3 DNA reads TGCAGCGGTAGCACAGGGCGCGCTGAAGCTTTCTTT. This encodes CSGSTGRAEAFF. The full variable domain, completed using reference TRBV29-1 and TRBJ1-1, is SAVISQKPSRDICQRGTSLTIQCQVDSQVTMMFWYRQQPGQSLTLIATANQGSEATYESGFVIDKFPISRPNLTFSTLTVSNMSPEDSSIYLCSGSTGRAEAFFGQGTRLTVV.